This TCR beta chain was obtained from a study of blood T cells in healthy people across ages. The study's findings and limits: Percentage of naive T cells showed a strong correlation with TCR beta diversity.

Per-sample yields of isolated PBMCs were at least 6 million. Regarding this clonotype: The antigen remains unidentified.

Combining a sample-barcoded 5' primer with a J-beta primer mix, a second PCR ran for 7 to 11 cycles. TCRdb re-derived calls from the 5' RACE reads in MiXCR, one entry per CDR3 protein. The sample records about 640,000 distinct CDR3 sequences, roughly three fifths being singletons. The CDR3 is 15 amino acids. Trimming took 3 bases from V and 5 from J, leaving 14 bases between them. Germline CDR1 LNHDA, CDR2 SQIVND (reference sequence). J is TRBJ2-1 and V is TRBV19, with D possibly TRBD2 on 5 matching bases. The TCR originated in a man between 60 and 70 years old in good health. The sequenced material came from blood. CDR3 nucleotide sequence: TGTGCCAGTAGTATCGAGGGCCAGGTTCACAATGAGCAGTTCTTC. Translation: CASSIEGQVHNEQFF. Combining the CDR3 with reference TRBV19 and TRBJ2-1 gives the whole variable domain DGGITQSPKYLFRKEGQNVTLSCEQNLNHDAMYWYRQDPGQGLRLIYYSQIVNDFQKGDIAEGYSVSREKKESFPLTVTSAQKNPTAFYLCASSIEGQVHNEQFFGPGTRLTVL.